A single sample is the source of the 29 T cell receptor beta chains below, sequenced in a study of blood T cell repertoires in COVID-19. Some clones are missing from TCRdb's copy, which holds only in-frame ones; the method was immunoSEQ multiplex PCR. The sample records approximately 350,000 clones, around 91% being singletons. The sequenced sample consisted of peripheral blood. The receptors come from a woman under 30 who had recovered from COVID-19.

The chain is built from TRBV5-1 and TRBJ1-4, with D possibly being TRBD1 (5 bases). This CDR3 has 14 amino acids. Germline V gives CDR1 SGHRS, CDR2 YFSETQ. V shed 6 bases and J shed 8 bases, with 17 bases lying between them. For the CDR3, the DNA is TGCGCCAGCATCCAGGGTCCGGGTGACGAAAAACTGTTTTTT. Its translation: CASIQGPGDEKLFF.

The chain employs TRBV7-2 and TRBJ2-3, with 12 bases fitting TRBD2. The junction had 3 bases not matched to a gene; V was cut back by 5 bases and J by 9 bases. CDR1 is SGHTA and CDR2 is FQGNSA in the germline V gene. This CDR3 spans 13 amino acids. CDR3 sequence reads: CASSGLAGRTQYF. CDR3 sequence (DNA): TGTGCCAGCAGCGGACTAGCGGGACGAACGCAGTATTTT.

V gene TRBV9 combines with J gene TRBJ2-1, with D maybe TRBD2 (6 bases). Germline CDR1 is SGDLS and CDR2 is YYNGEE. Trimming removed 0 bases at V and 8 bases at J, with 15 bases between. This CDR3 has 15 amino acids. This CDR3 is CASSVGPQPGDEQFF. The DNA of the CDR3 is TGTGCCAGCAGCGTAGGCCCGCAACCGGGGGATGAGCAGTTCTTC. The whole variable domain, remainder taken from reference TRBV9 and TRBJ2-1, is DSGVTQTPKHLITATGQRVTLRCSPRSGDLSVYWYQQSLDQGLQFLIQYYNGEERAKGNILERFSAQQFPDLHSELNLSSLELGDSALYFCASSVGPQPGDEQFFGPGTRLTVL.

The chain recombines TRBV30 with TRBJ1-2; D possibly corresponds to TRBD1 (6 bases). CDR1 is GTSNPN, CDR2 SVGIG, per germline (reference sequence). V dropped 3 bases and J dropped 0 bases, with 17 bases sitting between them. The CDR3 contains 16 residues. The CDR3 bases are TGTGCCTGGAGGACCACGGGGGGGGCTTCTAACTATGGCTACACCTTC. This encodes CAWRTTGGASNYGYTF.

The chain has TRBV6-2 or TRBV6-3 and TRBJ2-1; 7 nucleotides match TRBD2. Germline V CDR1 and CDR2: MNHEY, SVGEGT. The CDR3 is 15 amino acids. V shed 4 bases, J shed 3 bases, and the junction held 6 bases outside the gene matches. The CDR3 sequence: CASSSLTSIYNEQFF. The CDR3, as DNA: TGTGCCAGCAGTTCCCTGACTAGCATCTACAATGAGCAGTTCTTC.

The chain is built from TRBV9 and TRBJ1-1, with TRBD1 matching 9 bases. Germline-derived CDR1 and CDR2 are SGDLS and YYNGEE. The ends lost 6 bases at V and 1 base at J; junction bases unmatched: 10. The CDR3 runs to 16 residues. For the CDR3, the DNA is TGTGCCAGCACCCCCGGGACAGGGCAGAGGAACACTGAAGCTTTCTTT. Encoded protein: CASTPGTGQRNTEAFF.

The genes are TRBV4-1 and TRBJ2-5; 7 bases agree with TRBD1. The V and J ends lost 4 bases and 0 bases, in that order; junction bases with no gene match: 5. CDR3 length: 15 amino acids. Germline-derived CDR1 and CDR2 are MGHRA and YSYEKL. CDR3 sequence: CASSPGTADQETQYF. For the CDR3, the DNA is TGCGCCAGCAGCCCTGGGACAGCGGACCAAGAGACCCAGTACTTC.

The V call is TRBV4-1, the J call TRBJ2-1, with D unclear. This CDR3 contains 14 residues. V lost 0 bases to trimming and J lost 4 bases, with 7 bases between them. CDR1 and CDR2 from the germline V gene are MGHRA and YSYEKL. In DNA, the CDR3 is TGCGCCAGCAGCCAAGATTTCCGTTACAATGAGCAGTTCTTC. This gives the protein CASSQDFRYNEQFF.

The V and J genes are TRBV12-5 and TRBJ1-1; D is possibly TRBD1 (5 bases). The CDR3 is 15 residues long. Germline V gene data show CDR1 as LGHNT and CDR2 as FRNRAP. The V gene lost 11 bases and the J gene lost 7 bases, with 26 bases spanning the gap. The CDR3 here is CAAVGPGGLGIEAFF. CDR3 sequence (DNA): TGTGCTGCAGTAGGCCCGGGGGGGTTGGGGATTGAAGCTTTCTTT.

The chain carries TRBV19 and TRBJ2-1, with 8 bases lining up with TRBD1. Germline assignment: CDR1 LNHDA and CDR2 SQIVND (reference sequence). CDR3 size: 15 residues. Trimming at V came to 5 bases and at J to 7 bases, leaving 10 bases not matched to a gene. Written as DNA, the CDR3 is TGTGCCAGTAGTCCTGGACAGGGAAAAGGGAATGAGCAGTTCTTC. Translating it yields CASSPGQGKGNEQFF.

The genes are TRBV11-3 and TRBJ2-1; 8 bases agree with TRBD1. This CDR3 is 13 amino acids long. After removal of 3 bases from V and 7 bases from J, the junction contained 2 bases not matched to a gene. Germline CDR1 reads SGHNT; CDR2 reads YENEEA. CDR3: CASSFRGRNEQFF. The DNA of the CDR3 is TGTGCCAGCAGCTTCAGGGGGCGGAATGAGCAGTTCTTC.

This chain uses TRBV19 with TRBJ1-2, with 8 bases aligning to TRBD1. Trimming took 6 bases from V and 0 from J; bases not matched to a gene: 6. The CDR3 covers 15 residues. CDR1 and CDR2 (germline): LNHDA, SQIVND (reference sequence). The CDR3 region is CASRRPDRANYGYTF. The CDR3 DNA follows: TGTGCCAGTAGACGCCCGGACAGGGCTAACTATGGCTACACCTTC. The full variable domain, its missing parts supplied by reference TRBV19 and TRBJ1-2, is DGGITQSPKYLFRKEGQNVTLSCEQNLNHDAMYWYRQDPGQGLRLIYYSQIVNDFQKGDIAEGYSVSREKKESFPLTVTSAQKNPTAFYLCASRRPDRANYGYTFGSGTRLTVV.

The chain uses TRBV11-3 and TRBJ2-3; 8 bases align to TRBD2. The V gene end was trimmed by 2 bases and the J gene end by 5 bases; junction bases not matched to a gene: 6. The germline CDR1 and CDR2 sequences are SGHNT and YENEEA. This CDR3 is built from 15 residues. For the CDR3, the DNA is TGTGCCAGCAGCTTAAAAGCGGGAGCGGTAGATACGCAGTATTTT. Protein product: CASSLKAGAVDTQYF.

This chain joins TRBV12-5 and TRBJ1-6; 9 bases fit TRBD1. Germline values: CDR1 LGHNT, CDR2 FRNRAP. The CDR3 is 15 amino acids. V shed 4 bases and J 7 bases; nucleotides not matched to a gene: 5. The CDR3 nucleotides are TGTGCTAGTGGTTGGGCACAGGGGGCCAATTCACCCCTCCACTTT. This translates into CASGWAQGANSPLHF.

V gene TRBV11-2 combines with J gene TRBJ1-4; the D is unclear. The germline V and J ends were trimmed by 5 bases and 0 bases, with 10 bases remaining between them. Germline V gene data show CDR1 as SGHAT and CDR2 as FQNNGV. The CDR3 has 15 amino acids. The CDR3 DNA sequence: TGTGCCAGCAGCGGGATGGGAGCAACTAATGAAAAACTGTTTTTT. Its translation is CASSGMGATNEKLFF.

The DNA of the CDR3 is TGTGCCACGAAGGACAGGGTCACAGATACGCAGTATTTT. As protein: CATKDRVTDTQYF. The genes are TRBV6-4 and TRBJ2-3, with 8 bases that match TRBD1. Trimming took 10 bases from V and 2 from J; bases not matched to a gene: 5. Germline CDR1 is MRHNA and CDR2 is SNTAGT. This CDR3 region has 13 residues.

This chain joins TRBV10-3 and TRBJ1-5, with D possibly matching TRBD1 (5 bases). This CDR3 contains 13 residues. Looked up from germline, CDR1 is ENHRY and CDR2 is SYGVKD. V lost 11 bases and J lost 4, with 15 bases in between. The CDR3 spells CAAVQETNQPQHF. Written as DNA, the CDR3 is TGTGCCGCAGTACAGGAGACTAATCAGCCCCAGCATTTT.

The V and J genes are TRBV7-9 and TRBJ2-3; TRBD1 agrees at 8 bases. CDR3 length: 15 residues. Germline V gene data show CDR1 as SEHNR and CDR2 as FQNEAQ (reference sequence). The V and J ends lost 4 bases and 4 bases, in that order; junction bases with no gene match: 7. The CDR3 sequence: CASSSDRTGSDTQYF. The CDR3 region has the DNA TGTGCCAGCAGCTCGGACAGGACAGGGTCAGATACGCAGTATTTT.

The rearrangement joins TRBV7-9 to TRBJ1-4; D is possibly TRBD1 (5 bases). This CDR3 comprises 13 residues. V lost 1 base and J 5 bases, leaving 5 bases between the germline ends. CDR1 is SEHNR, CDR2 FQNEAQ, per germline (reference sequence). For the CDR3, the DNA is TGTGCCAGCAGCTTAGGACAGAATGAAAAACTGTTTTTT. Translation: CASSLGQNEKLFF.

J is TRBJ2-7 and V is TRBV6-1; 11 nucleotides match TRBD2. Germline values: CDR1 MNHNS, CDR2 SASEGT. This CDR3 region has 17 residues. V dropped 1 base and J dropped 4; count of bases not matched to a gene: 9. This chain's CDR3 is CASSEGIPSGRRYEQYV. Written as DNA, the CDR3 is TGTGCCAGCAGTGAAGGTATCCCTAGCGGGAGGAGGTACGAGCAGTACGTC.

This chain uses TRBV6-5 with TRBJ1-4, with D uncertain. Germline values: CDR1 MNHEY, CDR2 SVGAGI. CDR3 length: 13 amino acids. Deletions cut 7 bases from V and 4 bases from J, with 10 bases between. The CDR3 protein is CASTSIGNEKLFF. The CDR3 bases are TGTGCCAGCACCTCGATCGGTAATGAAAAACTGTTTTTT.

The chain employs TRBV5-1 and TRBJ1-2; 7 positions agree with TRBD1. Germline V gene lookup returns CDR1 SGHRS and CDR2 YFSETQ. The CDR3 runs 20 residues. Trimming removed 4 bases from V and 6 bases from J; junction bases left unmatched: 27. The CDR3 sequence is CASSKRAPVDPLRDRDGYTF. The CDR3 DNA follows: TGCGCCAGCAGCAAACGGGCCCCAGTCGACCCCCTTCGGGACAGAGATGGCTACACCTTC.

The chain carries TRBV6-2 or TRBV6-3 and TRBJ1-2; 8 bases match TRBD1. Germline V lookup: CDR1 MNHEY, CDR2 SVGEGT. Trimming at V came to 2 bases and at J to 7 bases, leaving 12 bases not matched to a gene. The length of the CDR3 is 16 residues. The CDR3 region has the DNA TGTGCCAGCAGTTACGAGGACAGGGTGGCTCGGGGTGGCTACACCTTC. Protein sequence: CASSYEDRVARGGYTF.

DNA of the CDR3: TGTGCCAGCAGTTACTCGACAACGAACACTGAAGCTTTCTTT. Its protein product is CASSYSTTNTEAFF. This chain links TRBV6-2 or TRBV6-3 with TRBJ1-1; D gene ambiguous. Between the trimmed V and J ends, which lost 0 bases and 1 base, there was a span of 6 bases. The CDR3 consists of 14 residues. Germline assignment: CDR1 MNHEY and CDR2 SVGEGT.

This chain's CDR3 is CASSLASGGQGSGNTIYF. For the CDR3, the DNA is TGTGCCAGCAGCTTAGCTTCCGGGGGACAGGGGTCTGGAAACACCATATATTTT. This chain joins TRBV7-9 and TRBJ1-3; TRBD1 aligns across 10 bases. Germline CDR1 SEHNR, CDR2 FQNEAQ (reference sequence). This CDR3 comprises 18 residues. V lost 0 bases and J lost 1; bases outside the gene matches: 6.

This rearrangement joins TRBV24-1 to TRBJ2-6; TRBD1 might be the D (5 bases). The ends were cut back, 9 bases at V and 4 bases at J, with 9 bases in the middle. CDR1 KGHDR and CDR2 SFDVKD come from the germline V gene. The CDR3 runs 13 residues. The DNA for the CDR3 is TGTGCCACCCAGGGTACCGGGGCCAACGTCCTGACTTTC. This sequence encodes CATQGTGANVLTF.

CDR3 loop: CASSSGQGVSPLHF. CDR3 sequence (DNA): TGTGCCAGCAGCTCCGGACAGGGAGTCTCACCCCTCCACTTT. This chain uses TRBV11-2 with TRBJ1-6; TRBD1 agrees at 8 bases. The CDR3 sequence is 14 residues long. Germline CDR1 SGHAT, CDR2 FQNNGV. With V trimmed by 4 bases and J by 10 bases, 6 bases remained unmatched.

This chain connects TRBV19 to TRBJ1-1; a weak D match, TRBD1 (6 bases). The CDR3 is 14 amino acids. Trimming removed 6 bases at V and 5 bases at J, with 16 bases between. Germline V gene data show CDR1 as LNHDA and CDR2 as SQIVND (reference sequence). The CDR3 sequence is CASSLRGATTEAFF. The DNA for the CDR3 is TGTGCCAGTAGCCTCAGGGGAGCTACGACTGAAGCTTTCTTT.

This clone has more than one count but fewer than ten. J is TRBJ1-1 and V is TRBV29-1; a possible D gene is TRBD1 (5 bases). CDR1 SQVTM and CDR2 ANQGSEA come from the germline V gene. This CDR3 comprises 11 residues. Trimming removed 6 bases from V and 6 bases from J, with 11 bases in between. CDR3 in amino acids: CSVAGSSEAFF. CDR3 DNA: TGCAGCGTGGCAGGGTCTTCTGAAGCTTTCTTT.